A single sample gave rise to the 16 T cell receptor beta chains below, sequenced in a study of shared clonotypes between healthy human individuals. Libraries were prepared by immunoSEQ multiplex PCR; TCRdb keeps only in-frame clonotypes and omits some of them. The sample lists 2.3 million or so clones, approximately 95% occurring once. Source material: naive CD4+ T cells from PBMCs. Regarding subset: CD45RA+ positively selected. Receptors were obtained from a man younger than 30 in good health. Some clones in this sample may be carry-over from other donors' samples.

The V gene is TRBV7-3, the J gene TRBJ2-6; D not resolved. The V end lost 5 bases, the J end lost 0 bases, and 8 bases lay between the germline ends. The CDR3 is 15 amino acids. Germline CDR1 reads SGHTA; CDR2 reads FQGTGA. CDR3 residues: CASSQGPSGANVLTF. For the CDR3, the DNA is TGTGCCAGCAGCCAAGGCCCCTCTGGGGCCAACGTCCTGACTTTC. The complete variable domain, with remaining parts taken from reference TRBV7-3 and TRBJ2-6, reads GAGVSQTPSNKVTEKGKYVELRCDPISGHTALYWYRQSLGQGPEFLIYFQGTGAADDSGLPNDRFFAVRPEGSVSTLKIQRTERGDSAVYLCASSQGPSGANVLTFGAGSRLTVL.

The chain has TRBV5-8 and TRBJ2-3; the D is unclear. This CDR3 is built from 15 residues. Looked up from germline, CDR1 is SGHTS and CDR2 is YDEGEE. Trimming stripped 0 bases from V and 0 bases from J, with 8 bases between. CDR3 coding DNA: TGTGCCAGCAGCTTGGTTGTGACTAGCACAGATACGCAGTATTTT. Its protein is CASSLVVTSTDTQYF.

V is TRBV5-4 and J is TRBJ2-3; 9 positions agree with TRBD2. The CDR3 totals 19 residues. Germline V gene data show CDR1 as SGHNT and CDR2 as YYREEE (reference sequence). Trimming removed 5 bases from V and 0 bases from J; junction bases left unmatched: 16. The CDR3 DNA reads TGTGCCAGCAGGCCGGGACACCGGACTAGCGCCGAGAGCACAGATACGCAGTATTTT. It translates to CASRPGHRTSAESTDTQYF.

This chain links TRBV6-1 with TRBJ2-1, with no clear D. This CDR3 has 13 amino acids. Germline CDR1 and CDR2: MNHNS and SASEGT. Trimming removed 5 bases from V and 4 bases from J, with 9 bases in between. The CDR3 here is CASSRQFYNEQFF. CDR3 bases: TGTGCCAGCAGTCGCCAATTTTACAATGAGCAGTTCTTC.

This rearrangement joins TRBV25-1 to TRBJ1-2; TRBD1 aligns across 9 bases. The germline gives CDR1 MGHDK, CDR2 SYGVNS. V was clipped by 1 base and J by 8 bases; unmatched bases: 14. The CDR3 covers 17 residues. The CDR3 coding sequence is TGTGCCAGCAGTGAATCGGGACAGGGAGGAATGTTTTCCGGCTACACCTTC. It is translated as CASSESGQGGMFSGYTF.

This clone was picked up one time. CDR3 loop: CASSLGGGVNEQFF. CDR3 coding DNA: TGCGCCAGCAGCTTGGGAGGCGGGGTCAATGAGCAGTTCTTC. The rearrangement links TRBV5-1 to TRBJ2-1, with D possibly TRBD2 on 6 matching bases. Trimming left V 0 bases short and J 6 bases short, with 10 bases between. The germline CDR1 and CDR2 sequences are SGHRS and YFSETQ. The CDR3 is made up of 14 amino acids.

This clone was seen only once. The chain recombines TRBV7-6 with TRBJ1-4; 10 positions match TRBD1. CDR1 is SGHVS and CDR2 is FNYEAQ in the germline V gene. The CDR3 is made up of 16 amino acids. Losses at the gene ends were 0 bases for V and 6 bases for J; bases not matched to a gene: 4. DNA of the CDR3: TGTGCCAGCAGCTTAGCGACAGGGGGCTGGGATGAAAAACTGTTTTTT. Translation: CASSLATGGWDEKLFF.

The chain joins TRBV29-1 to TRBJ1-1; D is uncertain. The germline V gene has CDR1 SQVTM and CDR2 ANQGSEA. CDR3 length: 12 residues. Trimming removed 4 bases from V and 3 bases from J, with 9 bases in between. The CDR3 loop reads CSVGMGYTEAFF. CDR3 nucleotides: TGCAGCGTTGGTATGGGTTACACTGAAGCTTTCTTT.

To note about this clone: Other DNA sequences from this sample encode an identical CDR3 as well. The chain recombines TRBV5-1 with TRBJ1-1, with D hard to call. CDR1 is SGHRS, CDR2 YFSETQ, per germline. This CDR3 region has 14 residues. Trimming stripped 0 bases from V and 2 bases from J, with 8 bases between. CDR3 sequence (DNA): TGCGCCAGCAGCTTGGTGCGGGGAAACACTGAAGCTTTCTTT. Protein sequence: CASSLVRGNTEAFF. Supplemented by reference TRBV5-1 and TRBJ1-1, the full variable domain reads KAGVTQTPRYLIKTRGQQVTLSCSPISGHRSVSWYQQTPGQGLQFLFEYFSETQRNKGNFPGRFSGRQFSNSRSEMNVSTLELGDSALYLCASSLVRGNTEAFFGQGTRLTVV.

The CDR3 bases are TGTGCCAGCAGGCAAAGCGGGACTAGGGGGACGTTGGAGTTCTTC. It encodes CASRQSGTRGTLEFF. This sequence joins TRBV5-4 and TRBJ2-1; the match to TRBD2 covers 8 bases. CDR3 length equals 15 residues. Trimming at V came to 5 bases and at J to 14 bases, leaving 18 bases not matched to a gene. Germline V gives CDR1 SGHNT, CDR2 YYREEE (reference sequence). The variable domain in full, with the rest retrieved from reference TRBV5-4 and TRBJ2-1, is ETGVTQSPTHLIKTRGQQVTLRCSSQSGHNTVSWYQQALGQGPQFIFQYYREEENGRGNFPPRFSGLQFPNYSSELNVNALELDDSALYLCASRQSGTRGTLEFFGPGTRLTVL.

The chain joins TRBV15 to TRBJ2-1; 7 bases match TRBD2. The CDR3 covers 16 residues. The germline V gene encodes CDR1 LNHNV and CDR2 YYDKDF (reference sequence). The junction had 2 bases not matched to a gene; V was cut back by 0 bases and J by 0 bases. CDR3 DNA sequence: TGTGCCACCAGCAGAGAAGGCGGGAGCTCCTACAATGAGCAGTTCTTC. It codes for CATSREGGSSYNEQFF.

This sequence joins TRBV19 and TRBJ2-1; 10 positions agree with TRBD2. This CDR3 region has 17 residues. Germline V gives CDR1 LNHDA, CDR2 SQIVND (reference sequence). The junction had 10 bases not matched to a gene; V was cut back by 6 bases and J by 2 bases. Here the CDR3 DNA reads TGTGCCAGTAGACCATGGACTAGCGGTTCGGCCTACAATGAGCAGTTCTTC. It translates to CASRPWTSGSAYNEQFF. The complete variable domain, with remaining parts taken from reference TRBV19 and TRBJ2-1, reads DGGITQSPKYLFRKEGQNVTLSCEQNLNHDAMYWYRQDPGQGLRLIYYSQIVNDFQKGDIAEGYSVSREKKESFPLTVTSAQKNPTAFYLCASRPWTSGSAYNEQFFGPGTRLTVL.

CDR3 sequence: CASSPTGNNEQFF. DNA of the CDR3: TGTGCCAGCAGTCCCACAGGGAACAATGAGCAGTTCTTC. The chain combines TRBV7-3 with TRBJ2-1; possibly TRBD1 for D (6 bases). Per germline, CDR1 SGHTA and CDR2 FQGTGA. V lost 6 bases and J 5 bases, leaving 11 bases between the germline ends. The length of the CDR3 is 13 residues.

This chain connects TRBV4-3 to TRBJ2-1; D uncertain. The germline V gene encodes CDR1 LGHNA and CDR2 YSLEER. Trimming stripped 0 bases from V and 8 bases from J, with 14 bases between. This CDR3 spans 15 amino acids. CDR3: CASSQDQTGADEQFF. In nucleotides, the CDR3 is TGCGCCAGCAGCCAAGATCAGACGGGCGCGGATGAGCAGTTCTTC.

The chain joins TRBV4-2 to TRBJ1-2, with D unclear. CDR1 LGHNA and CDR2 YNFKEQ come from the germline V gene. CDR3 length: 12 residues. The V end was cut by 5 bases, the J end by 3 bases, with 7 bases between. CDR3 coding DNA: TGTGCCAGCAGCGGAGAGTACTATGGCTACACCTTC. Protein product: CASSGEYYGYTF.

J is TRBJ2-7 and V is TRBV28; no definite D call. This CDR3 is 14 amino acids long. The V gene's germline CDR1 is MDHEN and CDR2 SYDVKM. Trimming removed 2 bases from V and 2 bases from J, with 10 bases in between. The CDR3 sequence is CASSLIWQAYEQYF. The CDR3 DNA follows: TGTGCCAGCAGTTTAATCTGGCAGGCCTACGAGCAGTACTTC.